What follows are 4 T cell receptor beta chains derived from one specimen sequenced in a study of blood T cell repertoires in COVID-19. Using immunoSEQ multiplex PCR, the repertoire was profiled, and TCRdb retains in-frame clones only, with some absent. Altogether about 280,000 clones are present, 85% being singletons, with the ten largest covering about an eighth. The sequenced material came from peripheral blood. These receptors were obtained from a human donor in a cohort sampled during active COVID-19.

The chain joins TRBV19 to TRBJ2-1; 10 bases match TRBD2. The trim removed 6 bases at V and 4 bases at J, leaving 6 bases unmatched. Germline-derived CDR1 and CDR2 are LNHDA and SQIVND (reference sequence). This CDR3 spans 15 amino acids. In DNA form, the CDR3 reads TGTGCCAGTAGCGGACTAGCGGCACCGTACAATGAGCAGTTCTTC. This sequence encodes CASSGLAAPYNEQFF. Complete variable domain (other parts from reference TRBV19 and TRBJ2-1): DGGITQSPKYLFRKEGQNVTLSCEQNLNHDAMYWYRQDPGQGLRLIYYSQIVNDFQKGDIAEGYSVSREKKESFPLTVTSAQKNPTAFYLCASSGLAAPYNEQFFGPGTRLTVL.

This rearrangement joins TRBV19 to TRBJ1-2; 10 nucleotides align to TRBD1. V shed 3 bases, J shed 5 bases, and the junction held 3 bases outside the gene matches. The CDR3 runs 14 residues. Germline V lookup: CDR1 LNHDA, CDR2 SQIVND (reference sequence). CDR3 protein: CASSILDRGYGYTF. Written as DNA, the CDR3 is TGTGCCAGTAGTATTTTGGACAGGGGGTATGGCTACACCTTC.

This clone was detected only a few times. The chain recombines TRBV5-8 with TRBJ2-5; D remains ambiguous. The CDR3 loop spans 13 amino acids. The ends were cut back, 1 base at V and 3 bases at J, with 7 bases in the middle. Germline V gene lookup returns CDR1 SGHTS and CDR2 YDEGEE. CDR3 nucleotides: TGTGCCAGCAGCTTGACCAGAAAAGAGACCCAGTACTTC. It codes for CASSLTRKETQYF.

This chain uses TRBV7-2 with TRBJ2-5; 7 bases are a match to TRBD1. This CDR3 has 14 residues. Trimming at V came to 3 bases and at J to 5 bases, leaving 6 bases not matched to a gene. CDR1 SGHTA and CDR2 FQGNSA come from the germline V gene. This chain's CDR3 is CASSFVGGRETQYF. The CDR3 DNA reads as TGTGCCAGCAGCTTCGTAGGGGGCAGGGAGACCCAGTACTTC.